The following is a TCR beta chain sequence with its context. This receptor's antigen is unknown. No base-level quality is on record; no much larger clone is a single base apart. Looking up the germline V gene (reference sequence) yields CDR1 LGHDT and CDR2 YNNKEL. The CDR3 starts with the cysteine, ends with the phenylalanine, and has 19 residues. The read is trimmed to its CDR3 DNA, 57 bases read in frame from base 1. Trimming leaves V shorter by 7 bases and J shorter by 6 bases, with the junction holding 18 bases beyond the gene matches. The method was RT-PCR. Sequencing was carried out with an Illumina HiSeq 2500. In TCRdb, the public reads were trimmed at Q25 with fastp and aligned with MiXCR, with productive beta chains retained. Records with the same CDR3 protein are collapsed into one entry carrying the most frequent genes and DNA. Across this sample there are 600,000 to 850,000 distinct CDR3 sequences, with around 13% seen only once. 7.5% to 9% of the sample lies in the top ten.

These data belong to a study of response to subunit inactivated influenza vaccine (dated by TCRdb to 2016 to 2019). Turning to the overall study: Deep quantitative T cell receptor repertoire profiling was used in the study to track responses to a trivalent subunit inactivated influenza vaccine.

Overall study results and their limits: The authors proposed that each seasonal influenza vaccination may bring in only a limited number of new T cells.

In this chain, TRBV3-1 is recombined with TRBJ2-1; a stretch of 13 junction bases matches TRBD2. The clonotype originates from a man aged 45-60 years who received an inactivated influenza vaccine. Donor details come from another sample of the same person, matched by shared clones. The specimen comprised PBMCs from blood, sampled 14 to 15 days before vaccination. The nucleotides read TGTGCCAGCATCTCTCGCCGGGTAACTAGCGGGGGGGCTGTCAATGAGCAGTTCTTC. This translates into CASISRRVTSGGAVNEQFF.